Listed here is a single T cell receptor (beta chain). This clone was seen a handful of times. The target of this receptor is not known. Base qualities are not provided; no much larger clone lies one nucleotide away. The data belong to a study of T cell changes during pregnancy in multiple sclerosis (dated 2019 in TCRdb). Background for the entire study: Changes in the T cell repertoire over the course of pregnancy were examined in this study in women with multiple sclerosis.

Library construction relied on the immunoSEQ multiplex PCR assay. As stored in TCRdb, this immuneACCESS dataset retains in-frame rearrangements with V and J assigned. A fraction of the clones does not appear; measured against another copy, unresolved V genes explain less than half of the discrepancy, and the remainder lacks a known reason. The sample table lists about 52,000 clones, 92% of them with a count of one. The top ten clones comprise 0.7% to 0.9% of the sample. There are 19 amino acids in the CDR3, from cysteine to phenylalanine inclusive. Only the CDR3 DNA is retained, 57 bases long and in frame from the first base. Based on the germline V gene, the CDR1 and CDR2 sequences are SGHTA and FQGNSA. Trimmed from V: 4 bases; trimmed from J: 8 bases; junction bases lacking a gene match: 22.

The rearrangement combines TRBV7-2 with TRBJ2-1; 8 bases in between match TRBD2. The sequence came from a female donor with multiple sclerosis, enrolled in a pregnancy study. Specimen: CD4+ T cells from peripheral blood mononuclear cells, collected in the third trimester of pregnancy. The encoded CDR3 is CASSSTAGTSGGGGYEQFF. The nucleotides are TGTGCCAGCAGCTCTACAGCTGGCACTAGCGGTGGCGGGGGCTATGAGCAGTTCTTC.